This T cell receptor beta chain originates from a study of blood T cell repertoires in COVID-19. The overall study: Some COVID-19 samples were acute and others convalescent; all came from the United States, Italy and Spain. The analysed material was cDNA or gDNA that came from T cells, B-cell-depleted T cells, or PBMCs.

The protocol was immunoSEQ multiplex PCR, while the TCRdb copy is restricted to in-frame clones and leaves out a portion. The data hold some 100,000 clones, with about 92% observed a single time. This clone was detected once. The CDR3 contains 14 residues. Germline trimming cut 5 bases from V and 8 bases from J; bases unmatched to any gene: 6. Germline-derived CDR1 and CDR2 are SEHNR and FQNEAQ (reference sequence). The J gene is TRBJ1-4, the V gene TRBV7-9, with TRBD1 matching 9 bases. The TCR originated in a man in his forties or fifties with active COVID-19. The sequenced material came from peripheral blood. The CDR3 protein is CASSKGQGYEKLFF. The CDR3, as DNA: TGTGCCAGCAGCAAGGGACAGGGATACGAAAAACTGTTTTTT.